These T cell receptor beta chains were read from a single sample in a study of a mutant IDH1 vaccine in newly diagnosed glioma. The assay was immunoSEQ multiplex PCR, and TCRdb's table has in-frame clones only and misses some. The sample contains fewer than 50,000 clones, 78% of which appear only once. The specimen was PBMCs, collected from a glioma patient treated with radiotherapy, temozolomide or both. Receptors originate from a man between 35 and 55 years old with glioma. Some clones in this sample may be carry-over from other donors' samples. Both conserved end residues are part of each CDR3. The D gene is left open where the match is weak. Only some rows state a clone size, as once, few, many or a class for expanded clones.

V gene,D gene,clone size,J gene,CDR3 DNA,CDR3 protein
TRBV6-5,TRBD1,few,TRBJ1-6,TGTGCCAGCAGACAGGGGGGATCACCCCTCCACTTT,CASRQGGSPLHF
TRBV5-4,.,.,TRBJ2-5,TGTGCTGGCGGTAGGGACCAAGAGACCCAGTACTTC,CAGGRDQETQYF
TRBV6-1,TRBD1,.,TRBJ1-6,TGTGCCAGCAGTGAAGTAACCCGGGACAGGGGGCGAGATTCACCCCTCCACTTT,CASSEVTRDRGRDSPLHF
TRBV30,.,.,TRBJ2-7,TGTGCCTGGAGTGACAGACCCTACGAGCAGTACTTC,CAWSDRPYEQYF
TRBV7-9,TRBD2,.,TRBJ2-3,TGTGCCAGCAGCGGCGGGACTAGCGGGGTCACCATGAGCACAGATACGCAGTATTTT,CASSGGTSGVTMSTDTQYF
TRBV5-1,.,.,TRBJ2-3,TGCGCCAGCAGGAATGGTCGCACAGATACGCAGTATTTT,CASRNGRTDTQYF
TRBV7-9,TRBD2,.,TRBJ2-3,TGTGCCACCTCCCTTAGCGGGGGGGTGGATACGCAGTATTTT,CATSLSGGVDTQYF
TRBV2,TRBD2,.,TRBJ2-2,TGTGCCAGCAGTTCCGGGACTAGCGTCACCGGGGAGCTGTTTTTT,CASSSGTSVTGELFF
TRBV7-8,.,.,TRBJ1-1,TGTGCCAGCAGCTTAAGGGAGATGAACACTGAAGCTTTCTTT,CASSLREMNTEAFF
TRBV5-4,TRBD1,few,TRBJ1-5,TGTGCCAGCAGCTCTAGGACAGGGGCGGCCTTAGGGCCCCAGCATTTT,CASSSRTGAALGPQHF
TRBV18,TRBD1,.,TRBJ1-6,TGTGCCAGCTCACCAAATCCTAGACAGGGATACACGGATTCACCCCTCCACTTT,CASSPNPRQGYTDSPLHF
TRBV5-8,.,.,TRBJ1-3,TGTGCCAGCAGCTTGGCCTCGGGAACTGGAAACACCATATATTTT,CASSLASGTGNTIYF
TRBV19,TRBD1,.,TRBJ1-5,TGTGCCAGTAGTTCCGGACAGGGCGGCAATCAGCCCCAGCATTTT,CASSSGQGGNQPQHF
TRBV7-6,.,.,TRBJ1-1,TGTGCCAGCAGCTTAAGCCAGGGTAAGAACACTGAAGCTTTCTTT,CASSLSQGKNTEAFF
TRBV7-2,.,.,TRBJ1-1,TGTGCCAGCAGCAAAAGTCACACTGAAGCTTTCTTT,CASSKSHTEAFF
TRBV5-6,TRBD1,.,TRBJ2-7,TGTGCCAGCAGCTTTGGACAGGGTCTCTACGAGCAGTACTTC,CASSFGQGLYEQYF
TRBV4-2,.,.,TRBJ1-4,TGTGCCAGCAGCCAGGAAGCCGGTTATGAAAAACTGTTTTTT,CASSQEAGYEKLFF
TRBV19,.,once,TRBJ1-2,TGTGCCAGTAGTATAGTCGGGGGGCAAATTGGCTACACCTTC,CASSIVGGQIGYTF
TRBV7-2,.,.,TRBJ2-3,TGTGCCAGCAGCTTATTGGGCAGGGGGCAGTATTTT,CASSLLGRGQYF
TRBV10-1,.,.,TRBJ1-6,TGCGCCAGCAGTGAGAGGGGAAATTCACCCCTCCACTTT,CASSERGNSPLHF
TRBV5-4,TRBD2,.,TRBJ2-1,TGTGCCAGCAGCTTTTTAGCGGGGGTCCCCTACAATGAGCAGTTCTTC,CASSFLAGVPYNEQFF
TRBV28,.,few,TRBJ1-6,TGTGCCAGCAGTTTGGACGGGGCTGGCTCACCCCTCCACTTT,CASSLDGAGSPLHF
TRBV6-5,.,.,TRBJ1-6,TGTGCCAGCAGTTACCGGCAGGCCGGGTCACCCCTCCACTTT,CASSYRQAGSPLHF
TRBV5-1,.,.,TRBJ1-1,TGCGCCAGCAAGGGACACGCGAACACTGAAGCTTTCTTT,CASKGHANTEAFF
TRBV11-2,TRBD1,once,TRBJ2-1,TGTGCCAGCAGCCCTTTCTTTTGGGACAGTGGACTGTTCTTC,CASSPFFWDSGLFF
TRBV19,.,.,TRBJ2-7,TGTGCCAGTAGTATAGAGATTAGTGAGCGCTATCAAACCTACGAGCAGTACTTC,CASSIEISERYQTYEQYF
TRBV27,.,.,TRBJ1-2,TGTGCCAGCAGAGGCAGAACCAACTATGGCTACACCTTC,CASRGRTNYGYTF
TRBV5-1,.,.,TRBJ2-5,TGCGCCAGCAGCTTGACCGGGGCGAACCAAGAGACCCAGTACTTC,CASSLTGANQETQYF
TRBV18,.,.,TRBJ1-1,TGTGCCAGCTCACCACCGGGAGAAGTCGAAGCTTTCTTT,CASSPPGEVEAFF
TRBV10-3,.,.,TRBJ2-5,TGTGCCATCAGTGACTTCACCGGGGGTAAGGAGACCCAGTACTTC,CAISDFTGGKETQYF
TRBV29-1,TRBD1,.,TRBJ1-3,TGCAGCGTGGGGAGGGGGCAAAGCTCTGGAAACACCATATATTTT,CSVGRGQSSGNTIYF
TRBV18,.,.,TRBJ2-2,TGTGCCAGCTCACCCTCGGTCGTGGCGAACACCGGGGAGCTGTTTTTT,CASSPSVVANTGELFF
TRBV19,TRBD1,large,TRBJ1-5,TGTGCCAGTAGTCAGCGCAGGGGGCCCGGTCAGCCCCAGCATTTT,CASSQRRGPGQPQHF
TRBV7-9,.,once,TRBJ1-1,TGTGCCAGCAGCTTTGGGGTCCCGGAAAACACTGAAGCTTTCTTT,CASSFGVPENTEAFF
TRBV29-1,.,.,TRBJ2-2,TGCAGCGTTGAATGGGGAGTCACCGGGGAGCTGTTTTTT,CSVEWGVTGELFF
TRBV5-4,TRBD1,.,TRBJ1-1,TGTGCCAGCAGCCCGACAGGGGACACTGAAGCTTTCTTT,CASSPTGDTEAFF
TRBV30,.,.,TRBJ2-2,TGTGCCTGCCACCGAGGTGGGGAAAACACCGGGGAGCTGTTTTTT,CACHRGGENTGELFF
TRBV18,.,.,TRBJ2-5,TGTGCCAGCTCACTACTAACGACGGAGACCCAGTACTTC,CASSLLTTETQYF
TRBV28,.,.,TRBJ2-5,TGTGCCAGCAGTTTTCTCGACAGCGGGGAGACCCAGTACTTC,CASSFLDSGETQYF
TRBV7-2,.,.,TRBJ1-1,TGTGCCAGCAGCTTAGTCCTAGGGCAGGCCAACTGGGAAGCTTTCTTT,CASSLVLGQANWEAFF
TRBV5-1,.,once,TRBJ1-1,TGCGCCAGCAGCTTGGGGCGGCCGGAGTTGATCACTGAAGCTTTCTTT,CASSLGRPELITEAFF
TRBV4-2,.,.,TRBJ1-4,TGTGCCAGCAGCCAAGATACGGGGGGCGTTGGTGAAAAACTGTTTTTT,CASSQDTGGVGEKLFF
TRBV6-5,TRBD1,once,TRBJ1-3,TGTGCCAGCAGTAAGACAGGGGGGATGGAAACACCATCCCATTTT,CASSKTGGMETPSHF
TRBV5-4,.,.,TRBJ1-1,TGTGCCAGCAGCTTAGGGTGGGGAACTGAAGCTTTCTTT,CASSLGWGTEAFF
TRBV11-3,.,.,TRBJ2-7,TGTGCCAGCAGCTTACGGACGGGCAGTGCCTACGAGCAGTACTTC,CASSLRTGSAYEQYF
TRBV11-2,TRBD2,.,TRBJ2-7,TGTGCCAGCAGCTTCCTAGCGGGTCACTACGAGCAGTACTTC,CASSFLAGHYEQYF
TRBV5-4,TRBD2,.,TRBJ2-1,TGTGCCAGCAGAATTAGACTAGCGGGGGGGCCTGAGCAGTTCTTC,CASRIRLAGGPEQFF
TRBV7-2,TRBD1,.,TRBJ1-1,TGTGCCAGCACCAAAGATCCGACAGGGGCGGCGAACACTGAAGCTTTCTTT,CASTKDPTGAANTEAFF
TRBV2,.,.,TRBJ1-1,TGTGCCAGCAGGACCGGGTCCTTCAATAGGGCTTTCTTT,CASRTGSFNRAFF
TRBV6-1,.,.,TRBJ1-3,TGTGCCAGCAGTGAAGGGACAGCTGGAAACACCATATATTTT,CASSEGTAGNTIYF
TRBV5-1,TRBD1,once,TRBJ1-1,TGCGCCAGCAGGGGAAGGACAGGGAGGGTTAACACTGAAGCTTTCTTT,CASRGRTGRVNTEAFF
TRBV6-5,.,.,TRBJ2-7,TGTGCCACCACTCCAGGGGGAGGCGAGCAGTACTTC,CATTPGGGEQYF
TRBV5-1,.,.,TRBJ1-4,TGCGCCAGCAGCCCGGGGGGGCAGGGTCGAAATGAAAAACTGTTTTTT,CASSPGGQGRNEKLFF
TRBV18,TRBD1,.,TRBJ1-3,TGTGCCAGCTCACCACCAGGACAGGGAAGAAACACCATATATTTT,CASSPPGQGRNTIYF
TRBV5-8,.,.,TRBJ2-6,TGTGCCAGCAGCTTCTTACGCAACTCTGGGGCCAACGTCCTGACTTTC,CASSFLRNSGANVLTF
TRBV6-1,TRBD2,.,TRBJ2-2,TGTGCCAGCAGTGGACTAGCGGGTTCCGGGGAGCTGTTTTTT,CASSGLAGSGELFF